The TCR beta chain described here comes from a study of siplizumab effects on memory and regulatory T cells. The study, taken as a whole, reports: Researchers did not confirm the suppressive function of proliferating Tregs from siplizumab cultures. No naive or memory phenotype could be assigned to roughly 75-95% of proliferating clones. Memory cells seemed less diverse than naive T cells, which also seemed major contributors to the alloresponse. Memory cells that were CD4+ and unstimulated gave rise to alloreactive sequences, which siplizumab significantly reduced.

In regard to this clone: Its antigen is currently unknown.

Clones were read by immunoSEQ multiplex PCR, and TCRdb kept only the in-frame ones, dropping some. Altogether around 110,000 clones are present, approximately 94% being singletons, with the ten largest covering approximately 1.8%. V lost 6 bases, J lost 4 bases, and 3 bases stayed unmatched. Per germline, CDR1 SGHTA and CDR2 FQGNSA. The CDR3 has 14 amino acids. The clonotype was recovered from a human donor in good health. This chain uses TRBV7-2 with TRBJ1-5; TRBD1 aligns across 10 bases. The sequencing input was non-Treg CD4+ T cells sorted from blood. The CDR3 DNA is TGTGCCAGCAGTTGGGACAGGGGTAATCAGCCCCAGCATTTT. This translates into CASSWDRGNQPQHF.